This passage covers 18 T cell receptor beta chains from one sample sequenced in a study of Graves' ophthalmopathy and Graves' hyperthyroidism. Amplified TCR beta CDR3 regions were obtained using RNA transcripts as template. Investigators did first-round RT-PCR with HTBI primers, then second-round multiplex PCR. TCRdb called the multiplex PCR reads again in MiXCR, with one record for every CDR3 protein. This sample yields about 600,000 distinct CDR3 sequences, of which less than 40% are seen a single time; about 4.1% belongs to the top ten. The specimen was peripheral blood or thyroid tissue (not recorded which). The receptors were gathered from an adult man with Graves' hyperthyroidism.

This clonotype was picked up a small number of times. One junction end disagrees with the germline gene, perhaps due to a read error. This chain connects TRBV7-6 to TRBJ2-3, with 7 nucleotides matching TRBD1. Germline assignment: CDR1 SGHVS and CDR2 FNYEAQ. The CDR3 is made up of 18 amino acids. Here the CDR3 DNA reads TGTACCAGCAGCTTAGGCAGGACAGGAGCTACTAGCACAGATACGCAGTATTTT. Protein: CTSSLGRTGATSTDTQYF.

This chain links TRBV30 with TRBJ1-1; 7 bases match TRBD1. The CDR3 is 14 amino acids. The germline gives CDR1 GTSNPN, CDR2 SVGIG (reference sequence). After removal of 0 bases from V and 1 base from J, the junction contained 2 bases not matched to a gene. CDR3 nucleotides: TGTGCCTGGAGTGTAGGGACAGAGAACACTGAAGCTTTCTTT. Translating gives CAWSVGTENTEAFF.

This clonotype was seen only a few times. The chain couples TRBV9 to TRBJ2-3, with a weak D call TRBD2 (5 bases). The CDR3 runs to 14 residues. The germline V and J ends were trimmed by 3 bases and 4 bases, with 12 bases remaining between them. The germline gives CDR1 SGDLS, CDR2 YYNGEE. The CDR3 is CASSGVGSADTQYF. CDR3 coding DNA: TGTGCCAGCAGCGGTGTAGGGAGTGCAGATACGCAGTATTTT.

This clonotype was counted at least ten times. The rearrangement links TRBV7-6 to TRBJ1-1; 9 nucleotides agree with TRBD1. The CDR3 spans 17 residues. Germline trimming cut 7 bases from V and 2 bases from J; bases unmatched to any gene: 14. Germline assignment: CDR1 SGHVS and CDR2 FNYEAQ. The CDR3 spells CASTFGERQGDNTEAFF. CDR3 DNA sequence: TGTGCCAGCACCTTCGGTGAAAGACAGGGGGATAACACTGAAGCTTTCTTT.

Comments on this clonotype: A much larger clone lies a single base off, so this may be a read error. The CDR3 sequence is CASSALGLATGELFF. DNA of the CDR3: TGCGCCAGCAGCGCGCTGGGACTAGCGACCGGGGAGCTGTTTTTT. This chain uses TRBV2 with TRBJ2-2, with 10 bases fitting TRBD2. There are 15 residues in the CDR3. Germline V lookup: CDR1 SNHLY, CDR2 FYNNEI.

This clonotype was seen repeatedly, ten times or more. The chain couples TRBV29-1 to TRBJ1-4, with a possible D match to TRBD1 (6 bases). The CDR3 totals 15 residues. CDR1 is SQVTM and CDR2 is ANQGSEA in the germline V gene. Between the trimmed V and J ends, which lost 6 bases and 7 bases, there was a span of 21 bases. In DNA form, the CDR3 reads TGCAGCGTAAAGGGGGAGGGCCCGTCGGCTGAAAAACTGTTTTTT. It encodes CSVKGEGPSAEKLFF.

Note on this clonotype: Possible read error: a much larger clone is one base away. The V and J genes are TRBV5-1 and TRBJ1-4; D gene uncertain. In germline, CDR1 is SGHRS, CDR2 YFSETQ. The length of the CDR3 is 13 residues. The DNA of the CDR3 is TGCGCCGGCAGCTTGGCGGGGTCTGAAAAACTGTTTTTT. This gives the protein CAGSLAGSEKLFF.

This clonotype has at least ten counts. This chain joins TRBV29-1 and TRBJ1-6, with TRBD1 identical over 8 bases. Germline V gene sequence: CDR1 SQVTM, CDR2 ANQGSEA. Trimming at V came to 7 bases and at J to 7 bases, leaving 9 bases not matched to a gene. This CDR3 has 14 residues. As DNA, the CDR3 is TGCAGCGCTTGGACAGGGTCCTGGAATTCACCCCTCCACTTT. Protein: CSAWTGSWNSPLHF.

Many counts were recorded for this clonotype. The chain is built from TRBV28 and TRBJ1-2; 7 nucleotides match TRBD1. This CDR3 is built from 14 residues. Germline trimming cut 5 bases from V and 4 bases from J; bases unmatched to any gene: 7. CDR1 and CDR2 (germline): MDHEN, SYDVKM. The CDR3 sequence: CASSAADRAYGYTF. Written as DNA, the CDR3 is TGTGCCAGCAGTGCCGCAGACAGGGCCTATGGCTACACCTTC.

The J gene is TRBJ1-3, the V gene TRBV6-5; a possible D gene is TRBD1 (6 bases). Deletions cut 5 bases from V and 2 bases from J, with 13 bases between. This CDR3 is built from 15 residues. Germline V gene data show CDR1 as MNHEY and CDR2 as SVGAGI. The CDR3 here is CASSPTGRTGNTIYF. The CDR3 DNA follows: TGTGCCAGCAGTCCCACAGGGAGGACTGGAAACACCATATATTTT.

With respect to this clonotype: This could be a read error, since a much larger clone is one nucleotide away. The chain couples TRBV6-5 to TRBJ1-2, with D maybe TRBD1 (5 bases). V lost 8 bases and J lost 12, with 16 bases in between. Germline V gives CDR1 MNHEY, CDR2 SVGAGI. This CDR3 is 11 amino acids long. The CDR3 nucleotides read TGTGCCAGCGGGGGTACCCGGCAAAACACCTTC. This encodes CASGGTRQNTF.

This clonotype was found a few times. The chain links TRBV11-3 to TRBJ2-2; unclear D gene. The length of the CDR3 is 16 residues. With 0 bases removed from V and 1 base from J, the gap between germline ends came to 9 bases. Per germline, CDR1 SGHNT and CDR2 YENEEA. CDR3: CASSLEGSLNTGELFF. The CDR3 coding sequence is TGTGCCAGCAGCTTAGAGGGCAGCCTGAACACCGGGGAGCTGTTTTTT.

This chain uses TRBV10-3 with TRBJ2-5; no reliable D call. V dropped 11 bases and J dropped 1 base, with 17 bases sitting between them. Germline values: CDR1 ENHRY, CDR2 SYGVKD. CDR3 length equals 14 residues. The CDR3 nucleotides read TGTGCCTCGGTCCCCCGACAAGGCCAAGAGACCCAGTACTTC. This sequence encodes CASVPRQGQETQYF.

This clonotype appeared many times. The V call is TRBV5-1, the J call TRBJ1-1; D not resolved. V was shortened by 6 bases and J by 0 bases, with 12 bases between the two germline ends. The CDR3 totals 14 residues. Germline CDR1 SGHRS, CDR2 YFSETQ. CDR3 amino acids: CASKSDTMNTEAFF. CDR3 nucleotides: TGCGCCAGCAAAAGCGACACGATGAACACTGAAGCTTTCTTT.

At least ten counts were recorded for this clonotype. The chain carries TRBV25-1 and TRBJ1-2, with 9 positions matching TRBD1. The CDR3 consists of 14 residues. Germline values: CDR1 MGHDK, CDR2 SYGVNS. V shed 4 bases and J 3 bases; nucleotides not matched to a gene: 3. The CDR3 sequence is CASSGTGDHYGYTF. In DNA form, the CDR3 reads TGTGCCAGCAGTGGGACAGGGGACCACTATGGCTACACCTTC.

The chain carries TRBV5-1 and TRBJ2-1, with TRBD1 matching 8 bases. Trimming removed 4 bases from V and 8 bases from J; junction bases left unmatched: 14. CDR3 length: 16 amino acids. Germline V gives CDR1 SGHRS, CDR2 YFSETQ. The CDR3: CASSPGSTGAGDEQFF. For the CDR3, the DNA is TGCGCCAGCAGCCCGGGCTCGACAGGGGCGGGTGATGAGCAGTTCTTC.

There are a few counts of this clonotype. The chain recombines TRBV15 with TRBJ2-5, with TRBD2 matching over 10 bases. J was trimmed by 1 base and V by 3 bases; bases with no gene match: 8. The CDR3 spans 17 residues. Germline V gives CDR1 LNHNV, CDR2 YYDKDF (reference sequence). The CDR3 DNA is TGTGCCACCAGCAGTGTACGAAGGACTAGCGGCCAAGAGACCCAGTACTTC. Its translation: CATSSVRRTSGQETQYF.

The chain carries TRBV30 and TRBJ1-1; no clear D gene. The V and J ends lost 2 bases and 5 bases respectively, with 18 bases between them. Per germline, CDR1 GTSNPN and CDR2 SVGIG (reference sequence). The CDR3 spans 15 residues. The CDR3 DNA follows: TGTGCCTGGAGTCCATTTCTGGGCTTAGGGACTGAAGCTTTCTTT. The encoded protein is CAWSPFLGLGTEAFF.